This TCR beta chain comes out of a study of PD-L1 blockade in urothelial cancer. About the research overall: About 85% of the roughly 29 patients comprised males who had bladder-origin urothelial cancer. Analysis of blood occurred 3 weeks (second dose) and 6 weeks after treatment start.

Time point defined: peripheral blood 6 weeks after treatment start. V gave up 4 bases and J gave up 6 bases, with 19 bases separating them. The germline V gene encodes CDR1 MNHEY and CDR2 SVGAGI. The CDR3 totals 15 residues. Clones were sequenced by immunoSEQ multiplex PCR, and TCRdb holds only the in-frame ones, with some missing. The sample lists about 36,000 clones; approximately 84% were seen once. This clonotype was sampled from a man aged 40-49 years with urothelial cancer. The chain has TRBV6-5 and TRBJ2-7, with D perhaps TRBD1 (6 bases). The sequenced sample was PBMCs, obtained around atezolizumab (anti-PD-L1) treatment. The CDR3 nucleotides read TGTGCCAGCAGTTCGCATCAGGGGCGAGTGGGCGAGCAGTACTTC. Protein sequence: CASSSHQGRVGEQYF.